A selection of T cell receptor beta chains follows, all from one sample in a study of cytomegalovirus exposure and HLA in healthy donors. Sequenced by immunoSEQ multiplex PCR; TCRdb stores in-frame clones only, minus some. The sample has 150,000 to 200,000 clones, 81% seen once. Sequenced: PBMCs. The source of these receptors is a woman in her thirties in good health and CMV-seronegative. The CDR3 runs from the conserved cysteine through the conserved F or W. Each record gives: clone size, D gene, J gene, V gene, CDR3 DNA, CDR3 protein. The D gene is left open where the match is weak. Clone size is stated in some rows and not others, as once, few, many or a class when expanded.

>NA|TRBD1|TRBJ2-6|TRBV7-8
TGTGCCAGCAGCAGCCGGGACAGGGGTTCTGGGGCCAACGTCCTGACTTTC
CASSSRDRGSGANVLTF
>NA|NA|TRBJ1-5|TRBV18
TGTGCCAGCACACCAGCAGAGGGCAATCAGCCCCAGCATTTT
CASTPAEGNQPQHF
>NA|TRBD2|TRBJ2-1|TRBV4-1
TGCGCCAGCAGAATTCGAGCGGGAGTTTACAATGAGCAGTTCTTC
CASRIRAGVYNEQFF
>NA|NA|TRBJ1-6|TRBV15
TGTGCCACCAGCAGAGATGGGGGGGGACTTAATTCACCCCTCCACTTT
CATSRDGGGLNSPLHF
>NA|NA|TRBJ2-5|TRBV6-1
TGTGCCAGCAGTAGGACAGACCCAAAAGCAGGGACCCAGTACTTC
CASSRTDPKAGTQYF
>once|TRBD1|TRBJ1-5|TRBV27
TGTGCCAGCAGTCCATATCGACAGGGAAGGAATCAGCCCCAGCATTTT
CASSPYRQGRNQPQHF
>NA|NA|TRBJ2-4|TRBV7-9
TGTGCCAGCGCACGGGCAGGGTCGAACATTCAGTACTTC
CASARAGSNIQYF
>NA|NA|TRBJ2-7|TRBV20-1
TGCAGTGCTTTGAGTGTTCCCGAGCAGTACTTC
CSALSVPEQYF
>NA|NA|TRBJ2-2|TRBV7-9
TGTTCCAGCAGCATAACCGGGGAGCTGTTTTTT
CSSSITGELFF
>NA|TRBD1|TRBJ1-3|TRBV29-1
TGCAGCGCCGCCCCCGGGGACAGCTCTGGAAACACCATATATTTT
CSAAPGDSSGNTIYF